Following are 18 T cell receptor beta chains from one sample sequenced in a study of PD-L1 blockade in urothelial cancer. TCRdb's table, derived via immunoSEQ multiplex PCR, lists solely in-frame clones and lacks some. This table holds 85,000 to 100,000 clones, more than 75% found once. The sample's time point: pretreatment peripheral blood. The input for sequencing was PBMCs, taken around atezolizumab (anti-PD-L1) treatment. Source of these receptors: a man aged 55 to 69 with urothelial cancer.

The chain is built from TRBV5-4 and TRBJ2-7, with D perhaps TRBD1 (6 bases). V lost 0 bases and J 5 bases, leaving 15 bases between the germline ends. Germline-derived CDR1 and CDR2 are SGHNT and YYREEE (reference sequence). CDR3 length equals 15 residues. The CDR3 here is CASSLGTGQTHEQYF. In nucleotides, the CDR3 is TGTGCCAGCAGCTTGGGAACCGGACAGACCCACGAGCAGTACTTC.

The V and J genes are TRBV11-3 and TRBJ1-1, with D perhaps matching TRBD1 (5 bases). The CDR3 runs to 14 residues. The germline CDR1 and CDR2 sequences are SGHNT and YENEEA. Trimming cost V 4 bases and J 12 bases, with 21 bases left between them. CDR3 loop: CASSSSGGAPKPFF. CDR3 DNA sequence: TGTGCCAGCAGCTCTAGCGGGGGAGCACCTAAACCTTTCTTT.

The J gene is TRBJ1-4, the V gene TRBV6-4, with D possibly being TRBD1 (5 bases). This CDR3 has 13 amino acids. Trimming removed 7 bases from V and 8 bases from J, with 14 bases in between. Germline CDR1 is MRHNA and CDR2 is SNTAGT. CDR3 nucleotides: TGTGCCAGCAAAGGGGATGGAATGGAAAAACTGTTTTTT. This gives the protein CASKGDGMEKLFF.

The chain recombines TRBV2 with TRBJ1-1; D call uncertain. Germline assignment: CDR1 SNHLY and CDR2 FYNNEI. V gave up 8 bases and J gave up 7 bases, with 11 bases separating them. CDR3 length: 11 residues. CDR3 nucleotides: TGTGCCAGCGCGGAGGACCGTGAAGCTTTCTTT. Amino acid sequence: CASAEDREAFF.

This clone was recorded once. J is TRBJ2-7 and V is TRBV18; D unclear. V lost 8 bases, J lost 3 bases, and 14 bases lay in between. The CDR3 length is 13 residues. From germline, CDR1 is KGHSH and CDR2 LQKENI. The CDR3 DNA reads as TGTGCCAGCACCCGGGTCCAAGACTACGAGCAGTACTTC. Translation: CASTRVQDYEQYF.

The chain links TRBV13 to TRBJ1-2; D possibly corresponds to TRBD1 (6 bases). Germline CDR1 and CDR2: PRHDT and FYEKMQ (reference sequence). This CDR3 has 15 amino acids. The germline V and J ends were trimmed by 4 bases and 5 bases, with 17 bases remaining between them. CDR3 DNA: TGTGCCAGCAGCTCAAGGACAGTCACACGGTATGGCTACACCTTC. Translating gives CASSSRTVTRYGYTF. The variable domain in full, completed from reference TRBV13 and TRBJ1-2, reads AAGVIQSPRHLIKEKRETATLKCYPIPRHDTVYWYQQGPGQDPQFLISFYEKMQSDKGSIPDRFSAQQFSDYHSELNMSSLELGDSALYFCASSSRTVTRYGYTFGSGTRLTVV.

The chain's CDR3 is CASSDSQDQWDTQYF. In nucleotides, the CDR3 is TGTGCCAGCAGTGACTCACAGGATCAATGGGATACGCAGTATTTT. This chain links TRBV6-4 with TRBJ2-3; the D gene is possibly TRBD1 (5 bases). Deletions cut 0 bases from V and 6 bases from J, with 13 bases between. CDR1 is MRHNA, CDR2 SNTAGT, per germline. CDR3 length equals 15 residues.

The V and J genes are TRBV5-8 and TRBJ1-2, with 7 bases lining up with TRBD1. Germline V gene data show CDR1 as SGHTS and CDR2 as YDEGEE. The CDR3 has 14 amino acids. The V segment lost 4 bases and the J segment 9 bases; nucleotides outside the gene matches: 12. The CDR3 DNA reads TGTGCCAGCAGCGCCACTATCAACAGGGGAAGCTACACCTTC. It codes for CASSATINRGSYTF. The full variable domain, with the rest looked up from reference TRBV5-8 and TRBJ1-2, is EAGVTQSPTHLIKTRGQQATLRCSPISGHTSVYWYQQALGLGLQFLLWYDEGEERNRGNFPPRFSGRQFPNYSSELNVNALELEDSALYLCASSATINRGSYTFGSGTRLTVV.

V gene TRBV2 combines with J gene TRBJ2-5; 7 bases agree with TRBD2. From germline, CDR1 is SNHLY and CDR2 FYNNEI. V gave up 7 bases and J gave up 3 bases; unmatched junction bases: 8. The CDR3 runs to 14 residues. The CDR3 DNA follows: TGTGCCAGCACAACCGGGACTACCGAAGAGACCCAGTACTTC. It codes for CASTTGTTEETQYF. Full variable domain (outside the CDR3, taken from reference TRBV2 and TRBJ2-5): EPEVTQTPSHQVTQMGQEVILRCVPISNHLYFYWYRQILGQKVEFLVSFYNNEISEKSEIFDDQFSVERPDGSNFTLKIRSTKLEDSAMYFCASTTGTTEETQYFGPGTRLLVL.

The chain has TRBV5-4 and TRBJ2-3, with D maybe TRBD2 (5 bases). V lost 3 bases, J lost 2 bases, and 13 bases lay in between. Germline lookup yields CDR1 SGHNT and CDR2 YYREEE (reference sequence). The CDR3 extends over 15 amino acids. The CDR3: CASSYRGLDTDTQYF. CDR3 bases: TGTGCCAGCAGCTACCGGGGTCTAGACACAGATACGCAGTATTTT.

The V call is TRBV30, the J call TRBJ2-7; 12 positions match TRBD2. There are 23 residues in the CDR3. With V trimmed by 0 bases and J by 0 bases, 24 bases remained unmatched. The germline CDR1 and CDR2 sequences are GTSNPN and SVGIG (reference sequence). The CDR3 region is CAWSVRPRTSGALPPGGSYEQYF. As DNA, the CDR3 is TGTGCCTGGAGTGTACGACCCCGGACTAGCGGGGCATTGCCCCCCGGAGGCTCCTACGAGCAGTACTTC. Full variable domain (rest looked up from reference TRBV30 and TRBJ2-7): SQTIHQWPATLVQPVGSPLSLECTVEGTSNPNLYWYRQAAGRGLQLLFYSVGIGQISSEVPQNLSASRPQDRQFILSSKKLLLSDSGFYLCAWSVRPRTSGALPPGGSYEQYFGPGTRLTVT.

The rearrangement uses TRBV5-1 and TRBJ2-1; D ambiguous. CDR1 and CDR2 (germline): SGHRS, YFSETQ. CDR3 size: 13 residues. The V end lost 4 bases, the J end lost 8 bases, and 13 bases lay between the germline ends. Here the CDR3 reads CASSPRGADEQFF. In DNA form, the CDR3 reads TGCGCCAGCAGCCCGCGCGGCGCAGATGAGCAGTTCTTC.

V usage is TRBV10-3 and J usage is TRBJ2-5; the D gene is possibly TRBD2 (7 bases). The germline V and J ends were trimmed by 10 bases and 5 bases, with 20 bases remaining between them. The CDR3 spans 14 residues. Germline assignment: CDR1 ENHRY and CDR2 SYGVKD. The CDR3 here is CATALGGLEETQYF. CDR3 DNA: TGTGCCACCGCGCTCGGGGGGCTTGAGGAGACCCAGTACTTC.

This chain joins TRBV6-1 and TRBJ1-3; weak D call: TRBD1 (6 bases). The V gene's germline CDR1 is MNHNS and CDR2 SASEGT. The CDR3 is 15 residues long. The germline V and J ends were trimmed by 7 bases and 1 base, with 14 bases remaining between them. The CDR3 loop is CASIPRGTSGNTIYF. The CDR3, as DNA: TGTGCCAGCATCCCAAGGGGGACGTCTGGAAACACCATATATTTT.

The chain joins TRBV14 to TRBJ1-2, with D unresolved. This CDR3 region has 14 residues. V was cut by 5 bases and J by 8 bases, with 18 bases left in between. The germline gives CDR1 SGHDN, CDR2 FVKESK. CDR3 coding DNA: TGTGCCAGCAGCAGACTGGGAGGTTTGGACGGCTACACCTTC. This sequence encodes CASSRLGGLDGYTF.

This chain joins TRBV5-6 and TRBJ2-7, with TRBD2 identical over 11 bases. From germline, CDR1 is SGHDT and CDR2 YYEEEE. The CDR3 runs 16 residues. Trimming at V came to 3 bases and at J to 4 bases, leaving 9 bases not matched to a gene. CDR3 sequence: CASSWGLAGGEYEQYF. Here the CDR3 DNA reads TGTGCCAGCAGCTGGGGTTTAGCGGGAGGGGAGTACGAGCAGTACTTC. Using reference TRBV5-6 and TRBJ2-7 for the parts outside the CDR3, the full variable domain is DAGVTQSPTHLIKTRGQQVTLRCSPKSGHDTVSWYQQALGQGPQFIFQYYEEEERQRGNFPDRFSGHQFPNYSSELNVNALLLGDSALYLCASSWGLAGGEYEQYFGPGTRLTVT.

The gene calls are TRBV10-3 and TRBJ1-1; D remains ambiguous. The germline V gene encodes CDR1 ENHRY and CDR2 SYGVKD. V shed 3 bases and J shed 4 bases, with 12 bases lying between them. There are 14 residues in the CDR3. The CDR3 is CAISDSAVGTEAFF. In DNA form, the CDR3 reads TGTGCCATCAGTGATAGTGCGGTCGGCACTGAAGCTTTCTTT.

The chain uses TRBV5-1 and TRBJ1-1; D is ambiguous. The CDR3 spans 15 residues. Germline V lookup: CDR1 SGHRS, CDR2 YFSETQ. The V gene lost 1 base and the J gene lost 0 bases, with 10 bases spanning the gap. CDR3 bases: TGCGCCAGCAGCTTGCCAAGGGAGGTGAACACTGAAGCTTTCTTT. Residues: CASSLPREVNTEAFF.